This is a list of T cell receptor beta chains from one sample in a study of CD8+ T cells in alopecia areata. Here immunoSEQ multiplex PCR was the method, and the copy in TCRdb shows in-frame clones only, minus some. The table includes approximately 280,000 clones, 55% to 70% detected once. Here the sequenced sample was CD4+ T cells sorted from blood, taken at week 24, from a patient treated with tofacitinib. Receptors were obtained from a human donor with alopecia areata. Both conserved end residues are part of each CDR3. D genes are given only for firm matches. Not every row has a clone size; where given, it reads once, few, many or a size class.

.	TRBV9	TRBJ2-2	.	CASSVGGTGELFF	TGTGCCAGCAGCGTAGGAGGAACCGGGGAGCTGTTTTTT
TRBD1	TRBV9	TRBJ1-2	.	CASSARTGQFYGYTF	TGTGCCAGCAGCGCAAGGACAGGGCAGTTCTATGGCTACACCTTC
.	TRBV29-1	TRBJ2-3	.	CSVDRALGGLPDTQYF	TGCAGCGTTGATAGGGCGCTGGGGGGCCTCCCAGATACGCAGTATTTT
.	TRBV7-2	TRBJ1-4	few	CASSIQVTNEKLFF	TGTGCCAGCAGCATTCAGGTTACTAATGAAAAACTGTTTTTT
TRBD1	TRBV7-2	TRBJ1-2	.	CASQKSHSGTGLVYGYTF	TGTGCCAGCCAAAAAAGCCACTCCGGGACAGGGCTGGTCTATGGCTACACCTTC
TRBD2	TRBV15	TRBJ2-2	.	CATSSPAGDSVTGELFF	TGTGCCACCAGCAGCCCCGCGGGGGATTCGGTCACCGGGGAGCTGTTTTTT
.	TRBV7-2	TRBJ2-7	few	CASSFTGVGSSYEQYF	TGTGCCAGCAGCTTCACCGGGGTGGGGAGCTCCTACGAGCAGTACTTC
.	TRBV30	TRBJ1-1	once	CAWSGPLLGTEAFF	TGTGCCTGGAGTGGGCCCCTCTTGGGCACTGAAGCTTTCTTT
.	TRBV5-6	TRBJ1-2	.	CASRSTRVISYGYTF	TGTGCCAGCAGATCCACCAGGGTCATCTCCTATGGCTACACCTTC
TRBD2	TRBV4-1	TRBJ2-2	few	CASSQLPLAGTGELFF	TGCGCCAGCAGCCAACTTCCCCTAGCGGGGACCGGGGAGCTGTTTTTT
.	TRBV5-4	TRBJ2-3	.	CASSLRGRGTDTQYF	TGTGCCAGCAGCTTACGGGGGCGGGGCACAGATACGCAGTATTTT
.	TRBV7-2	TRBJ2-7	many	CASSLGLALSYEQYF	TGTGCCAGCAGCTTAGGGCTAGCGCTCTCCTACGAGCAGTACTTC
.	TRBV7-3	TRBJ2-1	.	CASSPTGAYNEQFF	TGTGCCAGCAGCCCTACGGGCGCTTACAATGAGCAGTTCTTC
TRBD1	TRBV25-1	TRBJ1-4	few	CASSLTGGLEKLFF	TGTGCCAGCAGCCTGACAGGGGGCCTTGAAAAACTGTTTTTT
.	TRBV5-1	TRBJ2-7	.	CASSAPWGEQYF	TGCGCCAGCAGCGCCCCTTGGGGGGAGCAGTACTTC
.	TRBV30	TRBJ1-4	.	CAWSDREKLFF	TGTGCCTGGAGTGACAGGGAAAAACTGTTTTTT
.	TRBV6-6	TRBJ1-2	.	CASSYDRYLNYGYTF	TGTGCCAGCAGTTACGATCGATATCTTAACTATGGCTACACCTTC
.	TRBV28	TRBJ1-1	.	CASSVTANTEAFF	TGTGCCAGCAGCGTTACAGCGAACACTGAAGCTTTCTTT
TRBD2	TRBV11-2	TRBJ2-7	many	CASSPRASGYEQYF	TGTGCCAGCAGCCCCCGGGCTAGCGGCTACGAGCAGTACTTC
TRBD2	TRBV14	TRBJ2-7	few	CASSDYQGGDEQYF	TGTGCCAGCAGCGACTACCAGGGAGGGGACGAGCAGTACTTC
.	TRBV30	TRBJ1-3	.	CAWAFSSGNTIYF	TGTGCCTGGGCGTTTAGCTCTGGAAACACCATATATTTT
TRBD1	TRBV27	TRBJ1-2	.	CASRADRANYGYTF	TGTGCCAGCAGAGCCGACAGGGCTAACTATGGCTACACCTTC
.	TRBV28	TRBJ2-2	.	CASTPVFLTGELFF	TGTGCCAGCACCCCGGTCTTCTTAACCGGGGAGCTGTTTTTT
.	TRBV4-1	TRBJ1-2	.	CASSQDRGNYGYTF	TGCGCCAGCAGCCAAGATCGGGGGAACTATGGCTACACCTTC
.	TRBV30	TRBJ2-3	.	CAWEGGNTQYF	TGTGCCTGGGAAGGGGGGAATACGCAGTATTTT
.	TRBV18	TRBJ1-1	.	CASSPYRLNTEAFF	TGTGCCAGCTCACCGTACAGGTTGAACACTGAAGCTTTCTTT
.	TRBV30	TRBJ2-5	.	CAWENFGGRETQYF	TGTGCCTGGGAAAACTTCGGAGGGAGGGAGACCCAGTACTTC
TRBD1	TRBV27	TRBJ1-1	few	CASSDHYRGNTEAFF	TGTGCCAGCAGTGACCACTACAGGGGGAACACTGAAGCTTTCTTT
.	TRBV18	TRBJ1-2	.	CASSPFWGVDGYTF	TGTGCCAGCTCACCATTCTGGGGGGTTGATGGCTACACCTTC
TRBD2	TRBV7-6	TRBJ2-5	once	CASSLAWGGQETQYF	TGTGCCAGCAGCTTAGCGTGGGGAGGGCAAGAGACCCAGTACTTC
.	TRBV7-9	TRBJ2-1	few	CASSLDAVGEQFF	TGTGCCAGCAGCTTAGATGCGGTCGGTGAGCAGTTCTTC
TRBD2	TRBV4-3	TRBJ2-5	.	CASSQDGPGGETQYF	TGCGCCAGCAGCCAAGATGGACCGGGGGGAGAGACCCAGTACTTC
.	TRBV6-5	TRBJ2-5	few	CASSSAETQYF	TGTGCCAGCAGTTCCGCGGAGACCCAGTACTTC